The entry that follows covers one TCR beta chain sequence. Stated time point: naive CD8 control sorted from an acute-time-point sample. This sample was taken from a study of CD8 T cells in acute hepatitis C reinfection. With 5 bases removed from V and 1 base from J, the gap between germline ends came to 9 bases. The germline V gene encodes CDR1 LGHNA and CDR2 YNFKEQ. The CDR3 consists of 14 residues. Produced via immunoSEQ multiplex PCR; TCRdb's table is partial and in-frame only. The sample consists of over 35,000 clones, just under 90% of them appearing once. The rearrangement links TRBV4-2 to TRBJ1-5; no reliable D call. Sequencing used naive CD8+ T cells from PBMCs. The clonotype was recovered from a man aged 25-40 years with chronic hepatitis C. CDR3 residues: CASSEPGSNQPQHF. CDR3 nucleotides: TGTGCCAGCAGCGAACCCGGGAGCAATCAGCCCCAGCATTTT.